The present entry profiles one T cell receptor (beta chain) with its context. What it recognizes is unknown. This record comes from a study of T cells after yellow fever vaccination. On the study more broadly: Where fractions had low cell numbers, libraries were prepared from them with the SMART-Seq v4 Ultra Low Input RNA kit. Study findings and constraints: Primary-vaccination clones mostly resurfaced post-booster (96% CD4, approximately 89% CD8).

J was trimmed by 4 bases and V by 6 bases; bases with no gene match: 7. Germline lookup yields CDR1 ENHRY and CDR2 SYGVKD. The CDR3 spans 14 residues. TCRdb re-analysed the 5' RACE reads in MiXCR, keeping a single row per CDR3 protein. The data show under 300,000 distinct CDR3 sequences, 6.9% seen once. This specimen was CD4+ T cells sorted from PBMCs, taken 15 days after the yellow fever booster vaccination. This receptor was obtained from a man aged 25 to 40 who received the YFV17D yellow fever vaccine. The V call is TRBV10-3, the J call TRBJ2-7, with TRBD1 matching 9 bases. The CDR3 loop reads CAIRAGTGWYEQYF. The CDR3 bases are TGTGCCATCAGAGCCGGGACAGGGTGGTACGAGCAGTACTTC.